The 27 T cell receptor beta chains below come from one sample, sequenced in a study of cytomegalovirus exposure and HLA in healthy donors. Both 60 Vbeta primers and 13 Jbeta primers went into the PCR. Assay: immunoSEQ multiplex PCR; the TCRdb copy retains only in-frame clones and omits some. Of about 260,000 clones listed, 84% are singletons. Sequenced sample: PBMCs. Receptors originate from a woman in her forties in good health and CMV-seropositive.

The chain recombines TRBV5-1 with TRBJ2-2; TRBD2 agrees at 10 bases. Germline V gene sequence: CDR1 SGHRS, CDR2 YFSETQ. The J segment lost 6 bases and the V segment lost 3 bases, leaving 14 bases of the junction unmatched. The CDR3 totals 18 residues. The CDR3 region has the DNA TGCGCCAGCAGCTCGACTCCGTGGGCTAGCGGGAGTGCCGGGGAGCTGTTTTTT. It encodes CASSSTPWASGSAGELFF.

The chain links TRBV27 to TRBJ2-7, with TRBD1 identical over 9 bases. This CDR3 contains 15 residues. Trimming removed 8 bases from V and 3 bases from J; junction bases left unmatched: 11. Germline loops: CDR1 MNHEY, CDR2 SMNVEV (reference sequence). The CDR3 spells CASGRPGQGNYEQYF. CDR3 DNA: TGTGCCAGCGGAAGACCGGGACAGGGTAACTACGAGCAGTACTTC.

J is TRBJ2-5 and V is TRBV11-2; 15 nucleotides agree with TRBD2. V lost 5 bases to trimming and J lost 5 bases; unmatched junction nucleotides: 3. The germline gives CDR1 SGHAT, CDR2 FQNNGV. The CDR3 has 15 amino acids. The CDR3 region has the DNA TGTGCCAGCAGCCTTGGACTAGCGGGAGGGGAGACCCAGTACTTC. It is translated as CASSLGLAGGETQYF.

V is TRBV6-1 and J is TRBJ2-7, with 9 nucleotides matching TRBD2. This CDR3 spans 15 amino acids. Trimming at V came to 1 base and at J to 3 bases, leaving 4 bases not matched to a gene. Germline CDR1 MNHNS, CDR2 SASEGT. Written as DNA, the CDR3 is TGTGCCAGCAGTGAAGATCCTAGCGGGGTCTACGAGCAGTACTTC. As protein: CASSEDPSGVYEQYF.

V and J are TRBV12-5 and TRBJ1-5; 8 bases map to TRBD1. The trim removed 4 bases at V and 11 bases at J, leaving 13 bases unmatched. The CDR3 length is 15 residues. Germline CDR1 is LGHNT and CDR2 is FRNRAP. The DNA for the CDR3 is TGTGCTAGTGGTTCCGGACAGGGTGCCTCGGGGACCCAGCATTTT. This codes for CASGSGQGASGTQHF.

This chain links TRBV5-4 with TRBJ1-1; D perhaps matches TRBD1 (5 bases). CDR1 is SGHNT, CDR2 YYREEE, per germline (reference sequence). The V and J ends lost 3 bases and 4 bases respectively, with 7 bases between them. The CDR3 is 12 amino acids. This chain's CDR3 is CASSYGGTEAFF. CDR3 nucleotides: TGTGCCAGCAGCTACGGGGGCACTGAAGCTTTCTTT.

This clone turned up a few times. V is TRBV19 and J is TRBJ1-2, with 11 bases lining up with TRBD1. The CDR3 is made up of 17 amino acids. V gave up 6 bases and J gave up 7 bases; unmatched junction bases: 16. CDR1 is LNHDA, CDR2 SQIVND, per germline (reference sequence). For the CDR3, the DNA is TGTGCCAGTAGGATAAGGGGACAGGGGGTTCGGCCTGTTGGCTACACCTTC. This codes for CASRIRGQGVRPVGYTF.

The CDR3 reads CASRTSGTINEQFF. The CDR3 DNA reads TGTGCCAGCAGGACTAGCGGGACCATCAATGAGCAGTTCTTC. This chain uses TRBV6-1 with TRBJ2-1; TRBD2 matches 11 bases. Trimming cost V 6 bases and J 6 bases; bases outside gene matches: 4. Germline CDR1 is MNHNS and CDR2 is SASEGT. The CDR3 consists of 14 residues.

The CDR3 region is CASSQRGIGTEAFF. The CDR3 coding sequence is TGTGCCAGCAGCCAAAGGGGTATAGGCACTGAAGCTTTCTTT. The rearrangement uses TRBV14 and TRBJ1-1, with D tentatively TRBD1 (5 bases). The germline gives CDR1 SGHDN, CDR2 FVKESK. Deletions cut 2 bases from V and 4 bases from J, with 11 bases between. The CDR3 extends over 14 amino acids. The entire variable domain, with the rest obtained from reference TRBV14 and TRBJ1-1, is as follows: EAGVTQFPSHSVIEKGQTVTLRCDPISGHDNLYWYRRVMGKEIKFLLHFVKESKQDESGMPNNRFLAERTGGTYSTLKVQPAELEDSGVYFCASSQRGIGTEAFFGQGTRLTVV.

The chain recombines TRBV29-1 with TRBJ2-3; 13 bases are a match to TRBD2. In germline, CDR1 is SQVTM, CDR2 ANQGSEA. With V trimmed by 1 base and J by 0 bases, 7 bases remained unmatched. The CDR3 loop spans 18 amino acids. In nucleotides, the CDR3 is TGCAGCGTTGAAGTGGGGGGACTAGCGGGGTCTAGCACAGATACGCAGTATTTT. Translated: CSVEVGGLAGSSTDTQYF.

The CDR3 region is CASSDRRGSGTGELFF. The CDR3 region has the DNA TGTGCCAGCAGTGATAGAAGAGGGTCGGGCACCGGGGAGCTGTTTTTT. The chain carries TRBV2 and TRBJ2-2, with D possibly matching TRBD2 (5 bases). The CDR3 is 16 amino acids. Germline lookup yields CDR1 SNHLY and CDR2 FYNNEI. The V end was cut by 3 bases, the J end by 4 bases, with 15 bases between.

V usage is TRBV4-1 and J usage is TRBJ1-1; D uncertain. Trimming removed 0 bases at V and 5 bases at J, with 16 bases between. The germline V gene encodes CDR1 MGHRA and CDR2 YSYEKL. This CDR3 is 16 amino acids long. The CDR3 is CASSQDGPPGGTEAFF. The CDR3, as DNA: TGCGCCAGCAGCCAAGATGGGCCCCCGGGAGGGACTGAAGCTTTCTTT.

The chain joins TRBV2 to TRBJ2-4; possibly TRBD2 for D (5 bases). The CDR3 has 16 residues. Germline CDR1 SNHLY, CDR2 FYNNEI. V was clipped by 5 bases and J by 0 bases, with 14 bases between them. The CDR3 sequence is CASSLSDGKAKNIQYF. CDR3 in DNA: TGTGCCAGCAGTTTGTCGGACGGGAAAGCCAAAAACATTCAGTACTTC.

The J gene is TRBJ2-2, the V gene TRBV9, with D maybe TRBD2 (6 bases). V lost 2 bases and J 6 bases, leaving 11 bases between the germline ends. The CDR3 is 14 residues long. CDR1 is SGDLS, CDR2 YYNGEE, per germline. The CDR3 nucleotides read TGTGCCAGCAGCGTGGGGGACTCCTCCGGGGAGCTGTTTTTT. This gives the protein CASSVGDSSGELFF.

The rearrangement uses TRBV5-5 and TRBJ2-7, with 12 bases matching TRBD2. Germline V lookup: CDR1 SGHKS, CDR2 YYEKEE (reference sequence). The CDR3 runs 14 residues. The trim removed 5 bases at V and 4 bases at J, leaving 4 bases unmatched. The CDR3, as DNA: TGTGCCAGCAGGCCGGGACTAGCGGGTTACGAGCAGTACTTC. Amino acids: CASRPGLAGYEQYF.

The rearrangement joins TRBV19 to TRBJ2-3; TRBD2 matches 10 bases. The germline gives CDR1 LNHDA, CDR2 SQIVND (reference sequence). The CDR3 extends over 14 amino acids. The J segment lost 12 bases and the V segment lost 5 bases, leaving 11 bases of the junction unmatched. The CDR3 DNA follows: TGTGCCAGTAGTCCTGGTCCGGGACTAGCGTCCCAGTATTTT. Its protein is CASSPGPGLASQYF.

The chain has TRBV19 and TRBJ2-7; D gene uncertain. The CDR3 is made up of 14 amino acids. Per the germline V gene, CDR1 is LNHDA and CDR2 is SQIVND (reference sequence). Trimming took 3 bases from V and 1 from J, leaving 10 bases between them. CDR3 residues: CASSIDSRSYEQYF. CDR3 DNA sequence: TGTGCCAGTAGTATTGATAGCAGATCCTACGAGCAGTACTTC.

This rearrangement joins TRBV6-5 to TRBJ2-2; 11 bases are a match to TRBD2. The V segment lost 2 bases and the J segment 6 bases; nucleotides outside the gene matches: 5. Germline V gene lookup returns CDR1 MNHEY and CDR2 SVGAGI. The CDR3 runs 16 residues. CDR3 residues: CASSYPTSGRPGELFF. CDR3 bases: TGTGCCAGCAGTTACCCAACTAGCGGGAGACCCGGGGAGCTGTTTTTT.

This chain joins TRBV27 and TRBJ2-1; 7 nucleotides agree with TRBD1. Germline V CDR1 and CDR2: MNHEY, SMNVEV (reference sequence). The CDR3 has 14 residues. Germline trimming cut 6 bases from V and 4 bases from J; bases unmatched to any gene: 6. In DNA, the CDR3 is TGTGCCAGCAGCAAGGACAGGTTTTACAATGAGCAGTTCTTC. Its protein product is CASSKDRFYNEQFF.

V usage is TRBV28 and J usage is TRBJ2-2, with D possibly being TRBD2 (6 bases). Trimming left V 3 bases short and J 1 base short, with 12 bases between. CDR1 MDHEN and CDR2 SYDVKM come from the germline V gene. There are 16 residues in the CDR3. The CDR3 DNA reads TGTGCCAGCAGTTTGTCCGGGACTCAGAACACCGGGGAGCTGTTTTTT. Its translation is CASSLSGTQNTGELFF.

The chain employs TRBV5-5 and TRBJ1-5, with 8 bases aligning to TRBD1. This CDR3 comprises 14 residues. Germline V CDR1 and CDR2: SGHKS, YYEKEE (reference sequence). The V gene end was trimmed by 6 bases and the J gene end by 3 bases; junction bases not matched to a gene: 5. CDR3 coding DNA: TGTGCCAGCACCCCAGGGGGCCTCAATCAGCCCCAGCATTTT. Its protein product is CASTPGGLNQPQHF.

The CDR3 spells CASSLGQGGEKLFF. CDR3 bases: TGTGCCAGCAGCTTAGGACAGGGGGGTGAAAAACTGTTTTTT. This chain connects TRBV7-6 to TRBJ1-4; 9 nucleotides agree with TRBD1. This CDR3 is 14 amino acids long. Trimming cost V 1 base and J 7 bases; bases outside gene matches: 1. Germline values: CDR1 SGHVS, CDR2 FNYEAQ.

The CDR3 region has the DNA TGTGCCAGTAGTAGAGGGGGACAGGGGCTAAATCAGCCCCAGCATTTT. Translated, it gives CASSRGGQGLNQPQHF. The chain recombines TRBV19 with TRBJ1-5; 10 bases align to TRBD1. V trimming: 4 bases; J trimming: 4 bases; junction bases outside the gene matches: 7. Germline-derived CDR1 and CDR2 are LNHDA and SQIVND (reference sequence). This CDR3 spans 16 amino acids.

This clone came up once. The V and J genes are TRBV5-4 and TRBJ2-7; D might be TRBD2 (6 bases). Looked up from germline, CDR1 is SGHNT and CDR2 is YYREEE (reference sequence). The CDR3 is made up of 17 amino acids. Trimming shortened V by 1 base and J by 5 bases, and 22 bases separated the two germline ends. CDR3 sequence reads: CASSLKGLTGDRHEQYF. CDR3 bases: TGTGCCAGCAGCTTGAAGGGGTTAACGGGAGATCGCCACGAGCAGTACTTC.

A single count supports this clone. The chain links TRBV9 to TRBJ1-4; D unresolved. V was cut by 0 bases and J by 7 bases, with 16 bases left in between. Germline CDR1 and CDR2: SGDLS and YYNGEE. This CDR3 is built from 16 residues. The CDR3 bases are TGTGCCAGCAGCGTAGGGACGAGGGATGTAGGTGAAAAACTGTTTTTT. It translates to CASSVGTRDVGEKLFF. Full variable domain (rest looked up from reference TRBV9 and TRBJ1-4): DSGVTQTPKHLITATGQRVTLRCSPRSGDLSVYWYQQSLDQGLQFLIQYYNGEERAKGNILERFSAQQFPDLHSELNLSSLELGDSALYFCASSVGTRDVGEKLFFGSGTQLSVL.

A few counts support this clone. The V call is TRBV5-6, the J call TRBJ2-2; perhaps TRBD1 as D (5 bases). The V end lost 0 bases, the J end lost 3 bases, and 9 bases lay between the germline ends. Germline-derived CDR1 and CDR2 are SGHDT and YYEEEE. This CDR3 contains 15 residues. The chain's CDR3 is CASSLGGIHTGELFF. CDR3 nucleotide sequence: TGTGCCAGCAGCTTGGGGGGCATTCACACCGGGGAGCTGTTTTTT.

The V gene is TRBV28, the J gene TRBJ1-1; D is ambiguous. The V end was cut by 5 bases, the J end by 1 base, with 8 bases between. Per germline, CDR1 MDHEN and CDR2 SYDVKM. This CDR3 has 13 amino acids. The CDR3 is CASSKRQNTEAFF. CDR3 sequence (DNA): TGTGCCAGCAGTAAACGACAGAACACTGAAGCTTTCTTT.